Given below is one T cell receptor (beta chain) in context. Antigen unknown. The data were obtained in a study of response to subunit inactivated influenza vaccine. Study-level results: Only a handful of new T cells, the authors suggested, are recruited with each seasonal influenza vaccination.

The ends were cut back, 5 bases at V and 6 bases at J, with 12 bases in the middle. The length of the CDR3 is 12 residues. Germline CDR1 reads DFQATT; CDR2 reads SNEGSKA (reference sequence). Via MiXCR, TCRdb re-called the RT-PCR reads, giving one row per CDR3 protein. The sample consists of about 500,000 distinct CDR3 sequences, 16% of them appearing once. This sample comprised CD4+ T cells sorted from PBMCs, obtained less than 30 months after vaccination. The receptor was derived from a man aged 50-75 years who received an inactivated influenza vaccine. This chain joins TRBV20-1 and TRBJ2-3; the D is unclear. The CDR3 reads CSAQVRADTQYF. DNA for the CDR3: TGCAGTGCTCAGGTCCGGGCGGATACGCAGTATTTT.